Listed below are T cell receptor beta chains from one sample, sequenced in a study of blood T cell repertoires in COVID-19. The data were produced by immunoSEQ multiplex PCR, yet TCRdb's version contains in-frame clones alone and is incomplete. Of about 60,000 clones detected, around four fifths appear once; the ten largest clones hold roughly 6%. The sequenced sample consisted of peripheral blood. The source is a human donor in a cohort sampled during active COVID-19. Each CDR3 is given with its conserved first and last residue. The D gene is left open where the match is weak. Size tells how often a clone was seen (once, few, many) or the class of an expanded clone, and some rows leave it out.

CDR3aa	CDR3nt	j_gene	d_gene	abundance	v_gene
CASSGRDRISYNEQFF	TGCGCCAGCAGCGGAAGGGACAGGATATCCTACAATGAGCAGTTCTTC	TRBJ2-1	TRBD1	.	TRBV5-1
CASSVQGPMNTEAFF	TGTGCCAGCAGTGTTCAGGGGCCGATGAACACTGAAGCTTTCTTT	TRBJ1-1	.	.	TRBV2
CASSREGAGETQYF	TGTGCCAGCAGTCGAGAGGGGGCTGGAGAGACCCAGTACTTC	TRBJ2-5	TRBD1	.	TRBV2
CASCGGSSETQYF	TGTGCCAGCTGCGGGGGCTCGTCAGAGACCCAGTACTTC	TRBJ2-5	.	.	TRBV6-6
CASSSGGDTQYF	TGTGCCAGCTCCTCAGGGGGCGATACGCAGTATTTT	TRBJ2-3	TRBD1	.	TRBV7-3
CASAAGEGGNQPQHF	TGTGCTAGTGCCGCGGGGGAAGGGGGCAATCAGCCCCAGCATTTT	TRBJ1-5	.	.	TRBV12-5
CASSLQTGLNIQYF	TGCGCCAGCAGCCTGCAGACAGGGTTAAACATTCAGTACTTC	TRBJ2-4	TRBD1	once	TRBV5-1
CASSPRIEGATEAFF	TGTGCCAGCTCACCACGCATCGAGGGGGCAACTGAAGCTTTCTTT	TRBJ1-1	TRBD1	.	TRBV18
CASSPRGAFYEQYF	TGTGCCAGCAGCCCCCGTGGGGCCTTCTACGAGCAGTACTTC	TRBJ2-7	.	.	TRBV3-1/TRBV3-2
CASSLVPGDEKLFF	TGCGCCAGCAGCTTGGTTCCAGGGGATGAAAAACTGTTTTTT	TRBJ1-4	.	.	TRBV5-1
CASSPTQGGTGELFF	TGTGCCAGCAGTCCTACGCAGGGGGGCACCGGGGAGCTGTTTTTT	TRBJ2-2	.	.	TRBV6-5
CASSRITGDSNQPQHF	TGTGCCAGCAGCCGTATCACAGGGGATAGCAATCAGCCCCAGCATTTT	TRBJ1-5	TRBD1	.	TRBV28
CASSLRGRGASGDTQYF	TGTGCCAGCAGCTTACGGGGGCGGGGGGCCTCGGGAGATACGCAGTATTTT	TRBJ2-3	TRBD2	.	TRBV11-2
CASSLSGTALRSPLHF	TGTGCCAGCAGCCTCTCCGGGACAGCCCTTCGTTCACCCCTCCACTTT	TRBJ1-6	TRBD1	.	TRBV5-5
CATSKASGRANTGELFF	TGTGCCACCAGCAAGGCTAGCGGGAGGGCGAACACCGGGGAGCTGTTTTTT	TRBJ2-2	TRBD2	.	TRBV15
CASSSTGGYGYTF	TGTGCCAGCAGCTCAACAGGGGGCTATGGCTACACCTTC	TRBJ1-2	TRBD1	.	TRBV7-9
CASNRAGHSYEQYF	TGTGCCAGCAACCGGGCAGGGCACTCCTACGAGCAGTACTTC	TRBJ2-7	.	.	TRBV27
CAISPMTGFSSGANVLTF	TGTGCCATCAGCCCAATGACAGGGTTCAGCTCTGGGGCCAACGTCCTGACTTTC	TRBJ2-6	TRBD1	.	TRBV10-3
CASSDLSTGRYGYTF	TGTGCCAGTAGTGACCTCTCGACAGGGCGCTATGGCTACACCTTC	TRBJ1-2	TRBD1	.	TRBV19
CATSTKGGSQYEQYF	TGTGCCACCAGCACAAAGGGGGGGAGCCAATACGAGCAGTACTTC	TRBJ2-7	.	.	TRBV15
CASSSSGGYEQYF	TGCGCCAGCAGTAGTTCGGGAGGCTACGAGCAGTACTTC	TRBJ2-7	TRBD2	.	TRBV5-1
CASKYRQGKTMRYTF	TGTGCCAGCAAGTACCGACAGGGAAAGACTATGCGGTACACCTTC	TRBJ1-2	TRBD1	few	TRBV2
CASSLGRGRVQETQYF	TGTGCCAGCAGCTTAGGCAGGGGCCGGGTACAAGAGACCCAGTACTTC	TRBJ2-5	.	.	TRBV11-2
CASSEIGGLSYEQYF	TGTGCCAGCAGTGAAATTGGGGGACTCTCCTACGAGCAGTACTTC	TRBJ2-7	.	many	TRBV2
CASRLGQAYEQYF	TGTGCCAGCCGTTTGGGACAGGCCTACGAGCAGTACTTC	TRBJ2-7	TRBD1	.	TRBV2
CATSRRQGTTDTQYF	TGTGCCACCAGCAGAAGACAGGGGACTACAGATACGCAGTATTTT	TRBJ2-3	TRBD1	.	TRBV15
CASSYGTGRDIQYF	TGCGCCAGCAGCTATGGGACAGGGAGGGACATTCAGTACTTC	TRBJ2-4	TRBD1	.	TRBV5-1
CASSSQRTGGYEQYF	TGTGCCAGCAGCTCCCAACGGACAGGGGGCTACGAGCAGTACTTC	TRBJ2-7	TRBD1	.	TRBV11-2